This TCR beta chain was recovered during a study of T cell responses to AZD1222 COVID-19 vaccine. With respect to this clone: Its target is unknown. Additional DNA sequences in this sample encode the identical CDR3.

Trimming stripped 4 bases from V and 2 bases from J, with 8 bases between. The CDR3 totals 13 residues. Germline V gene lookup returns CDR1 LNHDA and CDR2 SQIVND (reference sequence). The assay was immunoSEQ multiplex PCR, and TCRdb's table has in-frame clones only and misses some. The table includes about 180,000 clones, 90% detected once. General study findings and limits: Nearly half of spike-specific TCRs reportedly target unmutated variant regions. Baseline seropositivity occurred in only a handful of AZD1222 recipients.

The source of this sequence is an adult in good health. The specimen was peripheral blood, collected on day 0 of AZD1222 vaccination. This chain joins TRBV19 and TRBJ2-5, with TRBD1 as a possible D gene (6 bases). CDR3 sequence: CASSRTAQETQYF. CDR3 DNA sequence: TGTGCCAGTAGTAGGACAGCACAAGAGACCCAGTACTTC.